The TCR beta chain described here comes from a study of blood T cell repertoires in COVID-19. The CDR3 runs to 15 residues. The germline V and J ends were trimmed by 4 bases and 3 bases, with 16 bases remaining between them. Looked up from germline, CDR1 is SGHDT and CDR2 is YYEEEE. Assay: immunoSEQ multiplex PCR; the TCRdb copy retains only in-frame clones and omits some. The sample yields 340,000 or so clones, around 86% seen once. Sequencing used peripheral blood. The chain joins TRBV5-6 to TRBJ2-5, with TRBD1 as a possible D gene (6 bases). This TCR derives from a man aged 50-60 years with active or convalescent COVID-19. The chain's CDR3 is CASSPGHGREETQYF. CDR3 DNA sequence: TGTGCCAGCAGCCCGGGACACGGACGGGAAGAGACCCAGTACTTC.